The rows below give T cell receptor beta chains drawn from one sample of a study of blood T cell repertoires in COVID-19. Repertoires were generated with immunoSEQ multiplex PCR, while TCRdb's copy carries only in-frame clones and drops some. This sample has approximately 300,000 clones; roughly 85% occur once, and the top ten carry around 6%. Sequencing input: PBMCs or T cells enriched from blood (not recorded which). These receptors all stem from a woman under 40 who had recovered from COVID-19. The CDR3 runs from the conserved cysteine through the conserved F or W. A D gene is named only where the DNA matches it firmly. Size values are once, few and many counts, or a class for expanded clones, and some rows have none.

>TRBV10-3|.|14|TRBJ2-7|.
CAISDGPGTYEQYF
TGTGCCATCAGTGACGGACCGGGAACCTACGAGCAGTACTTC
>TRBV5-5|.|13|TRBJ1-6|.
CASSLDPGAPLHF
TGTGCCAGCAGCTTGGATCCCGGAGCACCCCTCCACTTT
>TRBV7-9|TRBD1|13|TRBJ1-2|.
CASSLGGQGGYTF
TGTGCCAGCAGCTTAGGGGGACAGGGCGGCTACACCTTC
>TRBV4-3|.|16|TRBJ1-2|.
CASSQRIGVRGYGYTF
TGCGCCAGCAGCCAAAGGATAGGAGTCCGGGGCTATGGCTACACCTTC
>TRBV7-9|TRBD1|16|TRBJ2-4|.
CASSLGGTGIKNIQYF
TGTGCCAGCAGCTTAGGAGGGACAGGGATCAAAAACATTCAGTACTTC
>TRBV19|TRBD1|15|TRBJ2-2|.
CASRRDRVSTGELFF
TGTGCCAGTAGAAGGGACAGGGTATCAACCGGGGAGCTGTTTTTT
>TRBV20-1|.|14|TRBJ2-7|.
CSASTGSRSYEQYF
TGCAGTGCTAGTACGGGGAGCAGGTCCTACGAGCAGTACTTC
>TRBV11-3|.|13|TRBJ1-1|.
CASSYTQNTEAFF
TGTGCCAGCAGTTATACACAGAACACTGAAGCTTTCTTT
>TRBV5-1|TRBD1|14|TRBJ2-7|.
CASSMGQGGYEQYF
TGCGCCAGCAGCATGGGACAGGGGGGCTACGAGCAGTACTTC
>TRBV6-5|TRBD1|14|TRBJ1-2|.
CASSSGQTNYGYTF
TGTGCCAGCAGCTCGGGACAGACTAACTATGGCTACACCTTC
>TRBV30|TRBD1|15|TRBJ1-4|.
CAWSTSWQGEEKLFF
TGTGCCTGGAGTACGAGTTGGCAGGGGGAGGAAAAACTGTTTTTT
>TRBV5-1|TRBD2|15|TRBJ2-2|.
CASDAGGRSTGELFF
TGCGCCAGCGACGCGGGGGGGCGTAGCACCGGGGAGCTGTTTTTT
>TRBV7-9|.|14|TRBJ2-5|.
CASSLARGFETQYF
TGTGCCAGCAGCTTAGCGCGCGGGTTTGAGACCCAGTACTTC
>TRBV3-1/TRBV3-2|.|17|TRBJ1-3|.
CASSQDGQIPSGNTIYF
TGTGCCAGCAGCCAAGATGGACAGATTCCCTCTGGAAACACCATATATTTT
>TRBV5-1|.|15|TRBJ1-1|.
CASSLDGGRRTEAFF
TGCGCCAGCAGCTTGGATGGAGGGCGGCGCACTGAAGCTTTCTTT
>TRBV6-6|TRBD1|17|TRBJ1-3|once
CASSRTGELGPGNTIYF
TGTGCCAGCAGTCGGACAGGGGAACTTGGCCCTGGAAACACCATATATTTT
>TRBV5-1|.|15|TRBJ1-3|.
CASSLGIHSGNTIYF
TGCGCCAGCAGCCTCGGGATTCATTCGGGAAACACCATATATTTT
>TRBV6-5|TRBD1|15|TRBJ1-5|.
CASPSPGQGVEAQHF
TGTGCCAGCCCCTCCCCGGGACAGGGGGTAGAGGCCCAGCATTTT
>TRBV27|TRBD1|13|TRBJ1-1|.
CASSLHRGTEAFF
TGTGCCAGCAGTTTACACAGGGGTACTGAAGCTTTCTTT
>TRBV19|TRBD1|13|TRBJ1-2|.
CASRSQGGYGYTF
TGTGCCAGTCGGAGTCAGGGGGGCTATGGCTACACCTTC
>TRBV6-5|.|14|TRBJ2-1|.
CASSYTGSYNEQFF
TGTGCCAGCAGTTACACTGGCTCCTACAATGAGCAGTTCTTC
>TRBV7-9|TRBD1|17|TRBJ1-3|few
CASSPGTAISSGNTIYF
TGTGCCAGCAGCCCGGGGACAGCCATAAGCTCTGGAAACACCATATATTTT
>TRBV2|.|15|TRBJ1-6|.
CASSSGQTPDSPLHF
TGTGCCAGCAGTTCGGGACAAACCCCGGATTCACCCCTCCACTTT
>TRBV5-1|TRBD1|16|TRBJ1-2|.
CASSPRTGDANYGYTF
TGCGCCAGCAGCCCACGGACAGGCGACGCTAACTATGGCTACACCTTC
>TRBV12-5|TRBD1|16|TRBJ1-2|.
CASGLAGAGGLSGYTF
TGTGCTAGTGGTTTGGCGGGGGCAGGGGGACTGAGCGGCTACACCTTC
>TRBV5-8|.|17|TRBJ1-2|.
CASRPQVALTPNYGYTF
TGTGCCAGCAGGCCCCAGGTGGCACTGACACCTAACTATGGCTACACCTTC
>TRBV19|.|16|TRBJ1-1|.
CASTINVGAGNTEAFF
TGTGCCAGTACTATCAACGTGGGGGCAGGGAACACTGAAGCTTTCTTT
>TRBV5-1|.|16|TRBJ2-2|few
CASSLFRVRDTGELFF
TGCGCCAGCAGCTTGTTCCGGGTTCGGGACACCGGGGAGCTGTTTTTT
>TRBV30|.|15|TRBJ1-2|.
CAWSVIGGAVYGYTF
TGTGCCTGGAGTGTAATAGGCGGGGCGGTCTATGGCTACACCTTC
>TRBV29-1|.|16|TRBJ2-2|.
CSVGRHRVEGSGELFF
TGCAGCGTTGGGAGGCACAGGGTAGAAGGGTCCGGGGAGCTGTTTTTT
>TRBV12-3/TRBV12-4|TRBD1|13|TRBJ1-2|.
CASSLGQGLGYTF
TGTGCCAGCAGTTTAGGACAGGGACTTGGCTACACCTTC
>TRBV10-3|TRBD2|14|TRBJ2-5|once
CAISSGLAQETQYF
TGTGCCATCAGTTCCGGACTAGCTCAAGAGACCCAGTACTTC
>TRBV5-1|TRBD1|15|TRBJ1-2|.
CASSLAATGVTFYTF
TGCGCCAGCAGCTTGGCCGCGACAGGGGTCACCTTCTACACCTTC
>TRBV30|.|12|TRBJ2-7|.
CAWSRRDYEQYF
TGTGCCTGGAGCCGCAGGGATTACGAGCAGTACTTC
>TRBV5-1|.|15|TRBJ1-6|.
CASSLGAAYNSPLHF
TGCGCCAGCAGCTTGGGGGCAGCCTATAATTCACCCCTCCACTTT
>TRBV29-1|.|14|TRBJ1-5|.
CSVGGGGSNQPQHF
TGCAGCGTTGGTGGGGGGGGAAGCAATCAGCCCCAGCATTTT
>TRBV5-1|TRBD2|16|TRBJ2-5|.
CASSLELAGPQETQYF
TGCGCCAGCAGCTTGGAGTTAGCGGGCCCACAAGAGACCCAGTACTTC
>TRBV19|.|15|TRBJ2-1|.
CASSFGARTPNEQFF
TGTGCCAGTAGTTTTGGGGCGAGAACACCTAATGAGCAGTTCTTC
>TRBV19|.|13|TRBJ1-1|.
CASSSNLRTEAFF
TGTGCCAGTAGCTCAAACTTGAGGACTGAAGCTTTCTTT
>TRBV7-9|.|12|TRBJ2-1|.
CASSPTYNEQFF
TGTGCCAGCAGTCCAACCTACAATGAGCAGTTCTTC
>TRBV7-9|.|14|TRBJ1-3|.
CASGEGVSGNTIYF
TGTGCCAGCGGTGAGGGGGTTTCGGGAAACACCATATATTTT
>TRBV4-1|TRBD1|16|TRBJ2-1|.
CASSQDRGQGGNEQFF
TGCGCCAGCAGCCAAGATCGAGGACAGGGGGGAAATGAGCAGTTCTTC
>TRBV5-5|TRBD1|15|TRBJ1-3|.
CASSATGNSGNTIYF
TGTGCCAGCAGCGCGACAGGGAACTCTGGAAACACCATATATTTT
>TRBV19|.|14|TRBJ1-5|once
CASSIYSRNQPQHF
TGTGCCAGTAGTATATACAGCCGCAATCAGCCCCAGCATTTT
>TRBV3-1/TRBV3-2|TRBD1|16|TRBJ2-5|few
CASSLHIDREGRTQYF
TGTGCCAGCAGCCTCCACATCGACAGGGAAGGGAGGACCCAGTACTTC
>TRBV10-3|TRBD1|13|TRBJ1-6|.
CAISGDRDSPLHF
TGTGCCATCAGCGGGGACAGGGATTCACCCCTCCACTTT
>TRBV4-3|TRBD1|15|TRBJ2-7|.
CASSQATGLSYEQYF
TGCGCCAGCAGCCAAGCGACAGGGCTTTCCTACGAGCAGTACTTC
>TRBV11-1|TRBD1|15|TRBJ1-1|.
CASSSWTGVWTEAFF
TGTGCCAGCAGCTCTTGGACAGGGGTGTGGACTGAAGCTTTCTTT
>TRBV7-2|TRBD1|16|TRBJ1-6|.
CASSLTGGGPNSPLHF
TGTGCCAGCAGCTTGACAGGGGGAGGGCCTAATTCACCCCTCCACTTT
>TRBV5-6|TRBD1|15|TRBJ1-2|.
CASSLAAGGNYGYTF
TGTGCCAGCAGCTTAGCCGCAGGGGGCAACTATGGCTACACCTTC
>TRBV7-9|.|13|TRBJ1-1|.
CASSQGPPFEAFF
TGTGCCAGCAGCCAGGGCCCGCCTTTTGAAGCTTTCTTT
>TRBV6-2/TRBV6-3|.|16|TRBJ1-5|.
CASSNSYLTDNQPQHF
TGTGCCAGCAGTAACTCATACCTTACAGACAATCAGCCCCAGCATTTT
>TRBV4-1|.|13|TRBJ1-1|.
CASSQGGFAQAFF
TGCGCCAGCAGCCAAGGAGGTTTTGCCCAAGCTTTCTTT
>TRBV19|.|16|TRBJ1-6|.
CASSPPGGVKDSPLHF
TGTGCCAGCAGTCCCCCCGGTGGAGTTAAAGATTCACCCCTCCACTTT
>TRBV5-5|.|16|TRBJ1-5|.
CASSWGRDRFNQPQHF
TGTGCCAGCAGCTGGGGCCGCGACAGGTTCAATCAGCCCCAGCATTTT
>TRBV5-1|TRBD2|15|TRBJ2-1|.
CASSSLAGGHNEQFF
TGCGCCAGCAGCTCCCTAGCGGGGGGGCACAATGAGCAGTTCTTC
>TRBV6-1|.|15|TRBJ1-1|.
CASSEDPGANTEAFF
TGTGCCAGCAGTGAAGACCCAGGGGCGAACACTGAAGCTTTCTTT
>TRBV7-6|.|16|TRBJ1-2|.
CASSPYRTSPNYGYTF
TGTGCCAGCAGCCCCTATCGGACATCCCCGAACTACGGCTACACCTTC